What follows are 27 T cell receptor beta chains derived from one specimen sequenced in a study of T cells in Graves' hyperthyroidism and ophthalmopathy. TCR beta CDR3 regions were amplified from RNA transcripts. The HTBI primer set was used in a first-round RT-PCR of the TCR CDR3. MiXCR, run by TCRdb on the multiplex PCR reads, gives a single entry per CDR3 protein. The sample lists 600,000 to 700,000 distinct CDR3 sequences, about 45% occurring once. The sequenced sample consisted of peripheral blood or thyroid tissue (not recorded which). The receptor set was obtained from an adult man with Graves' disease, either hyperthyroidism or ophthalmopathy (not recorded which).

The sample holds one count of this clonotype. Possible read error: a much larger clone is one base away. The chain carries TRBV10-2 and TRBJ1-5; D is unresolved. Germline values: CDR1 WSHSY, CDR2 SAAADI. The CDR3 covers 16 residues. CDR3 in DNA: TGCGCCAGCAGTAGGGCCGATCCCCAGCGTGATCAGCCCCGGCATTTT. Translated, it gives CASSRADPQRDQPRHF.

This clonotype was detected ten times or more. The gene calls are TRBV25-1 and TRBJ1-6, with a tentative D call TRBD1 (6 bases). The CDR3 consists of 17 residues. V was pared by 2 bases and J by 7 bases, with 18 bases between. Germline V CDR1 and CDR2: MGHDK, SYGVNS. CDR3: CASSEVSRGLENSPLHF. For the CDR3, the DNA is TGTGCCAGCAGTGAAGTCTCCCGGGGGCTGGAGAATTCACCCCTCCACTTT.

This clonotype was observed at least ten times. CDR3 in DNA: TGTGCCAGCAGCGGATTGGGACGGACCTCTGGAAACACCATATATTTT. Protein: CASSGLGRTSGNTIYF. The V call is TRBV7-2, the J call TRBJ1-3, with D tentatively TRBD1 (5 bases). The length of the CDR3 is 16 residues. With 5 bases removed from V and 0 bases from J, the gap between germline ends came to 14 bases. CDR1 and CDR2 from the germline V gene are SGHTA and FQGNSA.

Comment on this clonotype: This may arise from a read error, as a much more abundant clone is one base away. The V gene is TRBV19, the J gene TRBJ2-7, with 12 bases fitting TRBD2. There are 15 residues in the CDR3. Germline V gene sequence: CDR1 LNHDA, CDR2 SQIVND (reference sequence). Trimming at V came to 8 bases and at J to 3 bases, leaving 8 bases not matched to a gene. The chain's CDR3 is CASGTWTSGDYEQYF. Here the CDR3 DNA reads TGTGCCAGTGGTACCTGGACTAGCGGGGACTACGAGCAGTACTTC.

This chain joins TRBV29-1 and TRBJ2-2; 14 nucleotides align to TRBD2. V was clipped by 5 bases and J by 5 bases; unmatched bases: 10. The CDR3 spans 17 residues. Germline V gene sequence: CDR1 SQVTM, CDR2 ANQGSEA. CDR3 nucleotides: TGCAGCGTTAAGATAGGACTAGCGGGAGGTTTAACCGGGGAGCTGTTTTTT. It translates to CSVKIGLAGGLTGELFF.

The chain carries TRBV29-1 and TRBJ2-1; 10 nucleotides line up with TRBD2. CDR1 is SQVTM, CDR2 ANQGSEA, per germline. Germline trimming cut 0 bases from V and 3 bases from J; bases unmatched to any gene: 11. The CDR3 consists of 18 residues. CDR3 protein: CSVEEVPGLATNYNEQFF. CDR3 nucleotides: TGCAGCGTTGAAGAAGTCCCGGGACTAGCGACGAACTACAATGAGCAGTTCTTC.

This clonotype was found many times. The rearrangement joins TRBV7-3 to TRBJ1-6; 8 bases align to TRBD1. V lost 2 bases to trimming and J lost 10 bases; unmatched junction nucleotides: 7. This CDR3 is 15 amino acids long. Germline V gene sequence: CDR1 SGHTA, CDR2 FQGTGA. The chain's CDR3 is CASSLGGQVRSPLHF. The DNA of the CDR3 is TGTGCCAGCAGCTTAGGGGGACAGGTTCGGTCACCCCTCCACTTT.

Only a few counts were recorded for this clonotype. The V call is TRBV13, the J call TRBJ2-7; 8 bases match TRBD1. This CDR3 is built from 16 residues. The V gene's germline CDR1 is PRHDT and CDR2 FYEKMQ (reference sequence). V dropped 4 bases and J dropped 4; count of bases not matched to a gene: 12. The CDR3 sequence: CASSSPGGASKYEQYF. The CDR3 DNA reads TGTGCCAGCAGCTCACCAGGGGGCGCGTCTAAGTACGAGCAGTACTTC.

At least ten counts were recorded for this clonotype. CDR3 sequence reads: CASSILSDGYTF. The CDR3 DNA reads TGTGCCAGTAGTATTTTGTCAGATGGCTACACCTTC. This chain uses TRBV19 with TRBJ1-2, with D uncertain. Trimming took off 3 bases at V and 6 bases at J, with 8 bases between the two ends. CDR1 LNHDA and CDR2 SQIVND come from the germline V gene (reference sequence). This CDR3 spans 12 amino acids.

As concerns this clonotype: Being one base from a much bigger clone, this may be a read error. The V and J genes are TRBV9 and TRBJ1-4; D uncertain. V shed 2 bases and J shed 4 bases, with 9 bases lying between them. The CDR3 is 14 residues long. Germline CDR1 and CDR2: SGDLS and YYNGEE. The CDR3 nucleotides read TGTGCCAGCAGCGTTAGGGTGGATAATGAAAAACTGTTTTTT. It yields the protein CASSVRVDNEKLFF.

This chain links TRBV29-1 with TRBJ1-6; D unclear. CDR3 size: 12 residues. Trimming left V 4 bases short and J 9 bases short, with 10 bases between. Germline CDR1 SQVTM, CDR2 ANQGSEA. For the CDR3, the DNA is TGCAGCGTTGGTCTAGCGGGTTCACCCCTCCACTTT. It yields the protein CSVGLAGSPLHF. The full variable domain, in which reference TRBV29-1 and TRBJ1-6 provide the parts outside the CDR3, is SAVISQKPSRDICQRGTSLTIQCQVDSQVTMMFWYRQQPGQSLTLIATANQGSEATYESGFVIDKFPISRPNLTFSTLTVSNMSPEDSSIYLCSVGLAGSPLHFGNGTRLTVT.

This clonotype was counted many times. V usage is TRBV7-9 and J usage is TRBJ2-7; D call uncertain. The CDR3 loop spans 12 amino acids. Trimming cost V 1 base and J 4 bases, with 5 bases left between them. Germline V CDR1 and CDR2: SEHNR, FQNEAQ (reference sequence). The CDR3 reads CASSLVDYEQYF. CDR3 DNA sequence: TGTGCCAGCAGCTTAGTGGATTACGAGCAGTACTTC.

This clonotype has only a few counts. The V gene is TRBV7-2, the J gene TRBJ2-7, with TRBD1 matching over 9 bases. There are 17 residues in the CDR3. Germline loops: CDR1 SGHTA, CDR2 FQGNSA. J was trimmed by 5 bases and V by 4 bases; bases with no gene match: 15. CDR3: CASSSYPPGTGNHEQYF. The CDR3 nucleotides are TGTGCCAGCAGCTCATATCCACCCGGGACAGGGAACCACGAGCAGTACTTC.

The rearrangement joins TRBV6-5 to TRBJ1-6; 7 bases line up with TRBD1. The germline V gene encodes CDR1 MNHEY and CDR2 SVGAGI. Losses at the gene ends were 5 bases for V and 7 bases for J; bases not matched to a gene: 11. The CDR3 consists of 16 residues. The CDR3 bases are TGTGCCAGCAGTCGACGTTCAGGGGGTACGAATTCACCCCTCCACTTT. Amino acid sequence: CASSRRSGGTNSPLHF.

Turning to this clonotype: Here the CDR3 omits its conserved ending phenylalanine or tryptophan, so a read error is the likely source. CDR3 DNA: TGTGCCAGCAGCTTAGAGAGGGTAGAGACTGAAGCTTTCCTT. Encoded protein: CASSLERVETEAFL. The gene calls are TRBV11-2 and TRBJ1-1; D remains unclear. Germline V gives CDR1 SGHAT, CDR2 FQNNGV. The CDR3 is made up of 14 amino acids. With 0 bases removed from V and 5 bases from J, the gap between germline ends came to 10 bases.

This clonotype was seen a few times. The CDR3 reads CASSLAVLGHSNTEAFF. CDR3 nucleotides: TGTGCCAGCAGCTTAGCAGTGCTTGGACATTCGAACACTGAAGCTTTCTTT. The chain recombines TRBV7-2 with TRBJ1-1, with D maybe TRBD1 (5 bases). This CDR3 contains 17 residues. The V end was cut by 0 bases, the J end by 1 base, with 15 bases between. Germline CDR1 reads SGHTA; CDR2 reads FQGNSA.

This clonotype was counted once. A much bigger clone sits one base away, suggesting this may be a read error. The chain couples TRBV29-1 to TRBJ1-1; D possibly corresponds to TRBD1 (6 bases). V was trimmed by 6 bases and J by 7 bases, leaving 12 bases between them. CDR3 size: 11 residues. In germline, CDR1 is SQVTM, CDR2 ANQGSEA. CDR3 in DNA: TGCAGCGTAAACAGGGTAAATGAAGCTTTCTTT. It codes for CSVNRVNEAFF.

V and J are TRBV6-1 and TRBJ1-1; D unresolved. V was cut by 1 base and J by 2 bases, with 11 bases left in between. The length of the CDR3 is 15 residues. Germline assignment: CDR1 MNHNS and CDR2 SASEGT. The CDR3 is CASSEGARYNTEAFF. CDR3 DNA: TGTGCCAGCAGTGAAGGAGCCAGATACAACACTGAAGCTTTCTTT.

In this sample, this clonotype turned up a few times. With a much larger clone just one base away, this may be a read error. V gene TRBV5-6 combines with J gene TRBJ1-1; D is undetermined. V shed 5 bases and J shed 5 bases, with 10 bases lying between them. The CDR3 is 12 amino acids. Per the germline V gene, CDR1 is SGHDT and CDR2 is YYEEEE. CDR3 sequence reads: CASRLGRTEAFF. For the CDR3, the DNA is TGTGCCAGCAGACTGGGGAGGACTGAAGCTTTCTTT.

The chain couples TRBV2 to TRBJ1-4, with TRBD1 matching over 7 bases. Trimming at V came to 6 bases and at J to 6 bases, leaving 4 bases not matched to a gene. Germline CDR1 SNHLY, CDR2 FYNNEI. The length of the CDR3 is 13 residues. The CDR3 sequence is CASRGGTDEKLFF. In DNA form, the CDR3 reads TGTGCCAGCAGGGGGGGGACAGATGAAAAACTGTTTTTT.

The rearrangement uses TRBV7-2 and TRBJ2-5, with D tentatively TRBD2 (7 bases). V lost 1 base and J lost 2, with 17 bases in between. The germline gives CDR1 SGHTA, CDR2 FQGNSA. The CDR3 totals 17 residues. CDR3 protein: CASSLGAMGGAQETQYF. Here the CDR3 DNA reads TGTGCCAGCAGCTTAGGGGCCATGGGGGGGGCACAAGAGACCCAGTACTTC. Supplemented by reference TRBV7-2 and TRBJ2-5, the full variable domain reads GAGVSQSPSNKVTEKGKDVELRCDPISGHTALYWYRQSLGQGLEFLIYFQGNSAPDKSGLPSDRFSAERTGGSVSTLTIQRTQQEDSAVYLCASSLGAMGGAQETQYFGPGTRLLVL.

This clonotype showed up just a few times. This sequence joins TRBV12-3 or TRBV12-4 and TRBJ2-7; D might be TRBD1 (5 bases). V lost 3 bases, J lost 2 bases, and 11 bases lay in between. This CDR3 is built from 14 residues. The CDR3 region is CASSLSGYPYEQYF. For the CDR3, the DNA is TGTGCCAGCAGTTTGTCAGGGTATCCCTACGAGCAGTACTTC.

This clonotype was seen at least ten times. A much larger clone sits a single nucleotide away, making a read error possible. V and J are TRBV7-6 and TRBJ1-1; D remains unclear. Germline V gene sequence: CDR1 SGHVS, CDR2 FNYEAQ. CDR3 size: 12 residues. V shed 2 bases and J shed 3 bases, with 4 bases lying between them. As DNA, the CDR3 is TGTGCCAGCAGCTTAAGGGACACTGAAGCTTTCTTT. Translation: CASSLRDTEAFF.

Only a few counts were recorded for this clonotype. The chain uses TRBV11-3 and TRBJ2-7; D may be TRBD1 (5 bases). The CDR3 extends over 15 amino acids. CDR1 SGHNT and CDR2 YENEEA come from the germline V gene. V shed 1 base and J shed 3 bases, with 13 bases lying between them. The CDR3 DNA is TGTGCCAGCAGCTTAGGGGGCACTCTATACTACGAGCAGTACTTC. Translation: CASSLGGTLYYEQYF. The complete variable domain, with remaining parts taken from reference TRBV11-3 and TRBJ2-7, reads EAGVVQSPRYKIIEKKQPVAFWCNPISGHNTLYWYLQNLGQGPELLIRYENEEAVDDSQLPKDRFSAERLKGVDSTLKIQPAELGDSAVYLCASSLGGTLYYEQYFGPGTRLTVT.

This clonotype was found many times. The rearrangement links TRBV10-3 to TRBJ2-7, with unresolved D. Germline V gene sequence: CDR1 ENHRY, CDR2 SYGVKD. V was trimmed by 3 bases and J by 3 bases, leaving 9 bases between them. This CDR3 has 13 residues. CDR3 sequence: CAISDTESYEQYF. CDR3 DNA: TGTGCCATCAGTGATACGGAAAGCTACGAGCAGTACTTC.

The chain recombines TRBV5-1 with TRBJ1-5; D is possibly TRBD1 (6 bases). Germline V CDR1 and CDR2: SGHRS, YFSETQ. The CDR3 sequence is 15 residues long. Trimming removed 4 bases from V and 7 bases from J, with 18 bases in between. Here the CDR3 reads CASSQNGGPGQPQHF. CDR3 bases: TGCGCCAGCAGCCAAAATGGGGGGCCAGGGCAGCCCCAGCATTTT.

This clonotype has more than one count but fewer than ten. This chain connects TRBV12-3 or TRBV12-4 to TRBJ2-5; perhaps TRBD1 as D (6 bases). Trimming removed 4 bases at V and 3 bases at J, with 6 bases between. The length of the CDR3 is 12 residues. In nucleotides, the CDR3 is TGTGCCAGCAGTTACAGGGAAGAGACCCAGTACTTC. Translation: CASSYREETQYF.